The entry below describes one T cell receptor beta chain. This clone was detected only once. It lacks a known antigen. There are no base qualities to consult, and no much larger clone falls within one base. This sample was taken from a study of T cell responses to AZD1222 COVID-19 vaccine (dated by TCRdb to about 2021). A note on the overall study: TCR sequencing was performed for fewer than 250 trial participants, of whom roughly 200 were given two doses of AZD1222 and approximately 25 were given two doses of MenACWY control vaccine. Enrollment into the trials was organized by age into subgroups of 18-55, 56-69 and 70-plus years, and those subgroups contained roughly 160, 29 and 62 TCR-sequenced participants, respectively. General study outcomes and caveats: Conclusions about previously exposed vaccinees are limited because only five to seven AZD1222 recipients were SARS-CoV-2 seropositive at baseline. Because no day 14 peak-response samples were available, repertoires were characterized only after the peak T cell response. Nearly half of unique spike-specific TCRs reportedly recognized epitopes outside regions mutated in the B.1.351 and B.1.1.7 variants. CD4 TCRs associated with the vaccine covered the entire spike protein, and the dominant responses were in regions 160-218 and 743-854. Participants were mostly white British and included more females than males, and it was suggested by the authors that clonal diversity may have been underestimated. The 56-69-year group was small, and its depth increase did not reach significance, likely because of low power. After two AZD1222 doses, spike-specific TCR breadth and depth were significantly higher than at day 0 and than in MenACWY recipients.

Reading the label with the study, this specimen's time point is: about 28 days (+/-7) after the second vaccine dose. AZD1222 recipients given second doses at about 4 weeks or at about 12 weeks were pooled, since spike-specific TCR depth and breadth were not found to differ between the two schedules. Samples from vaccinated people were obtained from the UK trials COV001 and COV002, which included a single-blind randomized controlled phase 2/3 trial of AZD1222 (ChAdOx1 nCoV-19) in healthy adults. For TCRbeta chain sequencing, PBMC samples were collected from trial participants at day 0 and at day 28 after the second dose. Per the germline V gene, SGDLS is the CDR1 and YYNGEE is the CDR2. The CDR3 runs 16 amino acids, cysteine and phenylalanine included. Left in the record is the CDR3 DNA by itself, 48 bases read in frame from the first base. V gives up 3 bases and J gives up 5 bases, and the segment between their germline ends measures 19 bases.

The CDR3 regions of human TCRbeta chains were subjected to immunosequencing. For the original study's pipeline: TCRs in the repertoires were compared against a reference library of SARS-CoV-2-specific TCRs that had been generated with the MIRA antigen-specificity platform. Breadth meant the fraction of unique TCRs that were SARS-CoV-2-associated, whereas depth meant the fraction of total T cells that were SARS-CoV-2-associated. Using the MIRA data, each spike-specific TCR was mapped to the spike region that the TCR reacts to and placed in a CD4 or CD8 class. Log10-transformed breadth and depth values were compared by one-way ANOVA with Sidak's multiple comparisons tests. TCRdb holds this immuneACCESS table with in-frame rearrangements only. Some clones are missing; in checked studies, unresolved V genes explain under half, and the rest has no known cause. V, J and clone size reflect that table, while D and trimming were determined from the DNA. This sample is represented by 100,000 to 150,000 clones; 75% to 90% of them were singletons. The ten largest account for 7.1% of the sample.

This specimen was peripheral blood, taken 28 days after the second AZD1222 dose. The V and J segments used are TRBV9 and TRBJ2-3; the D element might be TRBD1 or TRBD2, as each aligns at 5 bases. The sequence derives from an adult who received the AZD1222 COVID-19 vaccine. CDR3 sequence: CASSGGKQKTVDTQYF. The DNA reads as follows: TGTGCCAGCAGCGGGGGGAAACAGAAAACAGTAGATACGCAGTATTTT.